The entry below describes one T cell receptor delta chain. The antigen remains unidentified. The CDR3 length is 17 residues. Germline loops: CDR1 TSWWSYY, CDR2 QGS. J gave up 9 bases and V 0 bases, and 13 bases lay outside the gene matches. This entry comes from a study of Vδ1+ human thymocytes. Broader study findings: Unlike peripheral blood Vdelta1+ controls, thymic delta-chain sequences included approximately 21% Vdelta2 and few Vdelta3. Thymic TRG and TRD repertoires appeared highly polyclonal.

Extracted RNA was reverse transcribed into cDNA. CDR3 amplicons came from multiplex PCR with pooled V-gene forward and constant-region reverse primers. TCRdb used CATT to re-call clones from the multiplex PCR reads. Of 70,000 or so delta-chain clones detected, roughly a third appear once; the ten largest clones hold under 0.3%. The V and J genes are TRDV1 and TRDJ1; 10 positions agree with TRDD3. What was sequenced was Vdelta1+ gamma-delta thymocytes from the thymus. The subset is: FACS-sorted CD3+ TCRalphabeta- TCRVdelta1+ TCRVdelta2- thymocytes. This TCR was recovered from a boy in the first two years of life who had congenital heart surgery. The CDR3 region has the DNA TGTGCTCTTGGGGAACTTAACAGGGGGATACGCTTGATGGAACTCATCTTT. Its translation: CALGELNRGIRLMELIF.